Presented here are 3 T cell receptor beta chains from one specimen sequenced in a study of blood T cell repertoires in COVID-19. TCRdb's copy holds only in-frame clones and misses some; the assay was immunoSEQ multiplex PCR. The table shows about 47,000 clones, with 84% occurring only once. The sequencing sample was made of peripheral blood. These receptors were obtained from a man aged 45-60 years with acute or convalescent COVID-19.

This clone was seen more than once but under ten times. This same CDR3 is encoded by further DNA sequences in the sample. V is TRBV28 and J is TRBJ1-5, with unresolved D. Germline CDR1 MDHEN, CDR2 SYDVKM. Trimming cost V 3 bases and J 3 bases, with 3 bases left between them. The CDR3 sequence is 12 residues long. The CDR3 region is CASSFSNQPQHF. The CDR3 DNA follows: TGTGCCAGCAGTTTCTCCAATCAGCCCCAGCATTTT.

The chain has TRBV5-5 and TRBJ1-5; 9 nucleotides align to TRBD1. The germline V gene encodes CDR1 SGHKS and CDR2 YYEKEE (reference sequence). The J segment lost 2 bases and the V segment lost 4 bases, leaving 7 bases of the junction unmatched. The CDR3 has 16 amino acids. As DNA, the CDR3 is TGTGCCAGCAGCGCGACAGGGGGTATCGGCAATCAGCCCCAGCATTTT. Translation: CASSATGGIGNQPQHF.

The J gene is TRBJ2-1, the V gene TRBV24-1, with TRBD2 identical over 7 bases. The germline CDR1 and CDR2 sequences are KGHDR and SFDVKD. This CDR3 spans 16 amino acids. Germline trimming cut 1 base from V and 8 bases from J; bases unmatched to any gene: 10. CDR3 region: CATSDFPLGGVHEQFF. In nucleotides, the CDR3 is TGTGCCACCAGTGATTTTCCCCTGGGAGGGGTCCATGAGCAGTTCTTC.